Below, 32 T cell receptor beta chains from the same sample are listed, as sequenced in a study of T-cell reconstitution after alpha-beta-depleted transplantation in children. Unique molecular identifiers were incorporated during preparation of the TCRbeta library. Each CDR3 protein gets one entry after TCRdb re-called the PCR reads with MiXCR. The data show fewer than 700,000 distinct CDR3 sequences, 10% to 15% seen once. Sequencing was performed on PBMCs, mostly from graft donor cells, taken 360 days after TCRalphabeta/CD19-depleted stem cell transplant. Source of these receptors: a male patient under 18 who had a stem cell transplant for acute myeloid leukemia, so the T cells may come from the graft donor.

Comment on this clonotype: The junction shows a germline mismatch at one end, possibly a read error. In nucleotides, the CDR3 is TGTGCCAGCAGTGAACAGGTATCCTCCTACGAGCAGTACTTT. Translating gives CASSEQVSSYEQYF. This chain connects TRBV2 to TRBJ2-7; D is ambiguous. CDR3 length equals 14 residues. In germline, CDR1 is SNHLY, CDR2 FYNNEI.

The J gene is TRBJ2-1, the V gene TRBV30, with D tentatively TRBD2 (5 bases). There are 13 residues in the CDR3. Trimming removed 4 bases from V and 7 bases from J, with 14 bases in between. CDR1 GTSNPN and CDR2 SVGIG come from the germline V gene (reference sequence). The CDR3 protein is CAWKEGEDNEQFF. Written as DNA, the CDR3 is TGTGCCTGGAAAGAGGGAGAAGATAATGAGCAGTTCTTC.

This clonotype has just a few counts. The rearrangement joins TRBV20-1 to TRBJ2-2; 7 bases fit TRBD2. The germline V gene encodes CDR1 DFQATT and CDR2 SNEGSKA (reference sequence). The CDR3 length is 15 residues. V was pared by 3 bases and J by 4 bases, with 8 bases of the junction left unmatched. In DNA form, the CDR3 reads TGCAGTGCTAGTTGGGGGAGGGGCTTCACCGGGGAGCTGTTTTTT. The encoded protein is CSASWGRGFTGELFF.

In its sample, this clonotype was seen a few times. This chain uses TRBV28 with TRBJ2-1; 9 nucleotides align to TRBD1. Germline assignment: CDR1 MDHEN and CDR2 SYDVKM. The V segment lost 1 base and the J segment 4 bases; nucleotides outside the gene matches: 8. The CDR3 has 17 amino acids. The DNA of the CDR3 is TGTGCCAGCAGTTTATATCAGACAGGGGGGGGATACAATGAGCAGTTCTTC. Protein product: CASSLYQTGGGYNEQFF. Supplemented by reference TRBV28 and TRBJ2-1, the full variable domain reads DVKVTQSSRYLVKRTGEKVFLECVQDMDHENMFWYRQDPGLGLRLIYFSYDVKMKEKGDIPEGYSVSREKKERFSLILESASTNQTSMYLCASSLYQTGGGYNEQFFGPGTRLTVL.

This clonotype was counted many times. This chain links TRBV18 with TRBJ2-5, with no clear D. The CDR3 extends over 13 amino acids. V lost 1 base and J 5 bases, leaving 8 bases between the germline ends. Looked up from germline, CDR1 is KGHSH and CDR2 is LQKENI. The chain's CDR3 is CASSPLNGETQYF. The CDR3 nucleotides read TGTGCCAGCTCACCACTCAATGGGGAGACCCAGTACTTC.

In this sample, this clonotype turned up many times. The chain employs TRBV6-2 or TRBV6-3 and TRBJ2-7, with 7 positions matching TRBD2. Trimming removed 0 bases from V and 7 bases from J; junction bases left unmatched: 0. This CDR3 region has 12 residues. Germline V gene sequence: CDR1 MNHEY, CDR2 SVGEGT. The CDR3 is CASSYSAGEQYF. CDR3 DNA sequence: TGTGCCAGCAGTTACTCAGCGGGAGAGCAGTACTTC.

A few counts support this clonotype. The chain combines TRBV7-2 with TRBJ2-4, with a weak D call TRBD1 (5 bases). This CDR3 is 14 amino acids long. Trimming took off 5 bases at V and 7 bases at J, with 15 bases between the two ends. Germline V gives CDR1 SGHTA, CDR2 FQGNSA. CDR3 nucleotide sequence: TGTGCCAGCAGCACTCGACAGCGTGGGAACATTCAGTACTTC. Its translation: CASSTRQRGNIQYF.

This clonotype was picked up many times. J is TRBJ2-3 and V is TRBV28, with D perhaps matching TRBD1 or TRBD2 (5 bases each). Germline CDR1 and CDR2: MDHEN and SYDVKM. This CDR3 has 16 amino acids. V gave up 6 bases and J gave up 7 bases, with 23 bases separating them. The CDR3, as DNA: TGTGCCAGCAGGCGGCGTAGGGCTATCGGGGCCTATACGCAGTATTTT. Protein: CASRRRRAIGAYTQYF. Complete variable domain (other parts from reference TRBV28 and TRBJ2-3): DVKVTQSSRYLVKRTGEKVFLECVQDMDHENMFWYRQDPGLGLRLIYFSYDVKMKEKGDIPEGYSVSREKKERFSLILESASTNQTSMYLCASRRRRAIGAYTQYFGPGTRLTVL.

The chain links TRBV20-1 to TRBJ2-1; possibly TRBD2 for D (6 bases). The CDR3 runs 15 residues. CDR1 and CDR2 from the germline V gene are DFQATT and SNEGSKA (reference sequence). V was trimmed by 3 bases and J by 8 bases, leaving 20 bases between them. The CDR3 sequence is CSASLASGMVDEQFF. CDR3 DNA: TGCAGTGCTAGCCTAGCGAGTGGGATGGTCGATGAGCAGTTCTTC.

The chain uses TRBV3-1 and TRBJ2-7, with TRBD2 matching over 14 bases. The CDR3 totals 16 residues. Trimming removed 4 bases from V and 5 bases from J; junction bases left unmatched: 7. From germline, CDR1 is LGHDT and CDR2 YNNKEL (reference sequence). The CDR3 DNA is TGTGCCAGCAGCCCGGGACTAGCGGGAGTTTACCACGAGCAGTACTTC. Encoded protein: CASSPGLAGVYHEQYF.

This clonotype showed up just a few times. The gene calls are TRBV6-5 and TRBJ2-2; D may be TRBD2 (5 bases). This CDR3 region has 15 residues. Germline lookup yields CDR1 MNHEY and CDR2 SVGAGI. V gave up 0 bases and J gave up 4 bases, with 9 bases separating them. The CDR3: CASSYSSAGTGELFF. The DNA for the CDR3 is TGTGCCAGCAGTTACTCGTCTGCGGGCACCGGGGAGCTGTTTTTT.

J is TRBJ2-3 and V is TRBV7-3; D gene unclear. Germline lookup yields CDR1 SGHTA and CDR2 FQGTGA. V was shortened by 4 bases and J by 5 bases, with 7 bases between the two germline ends. This CDR3 contains 12 residues. The CDR3 DNA is TGTGCCAGCAGCTCCCGAATAGATACGCAGTATTTT. Encoded protein: CASSSRIDTQYF.

The V gene is TRBV29-1, the J gene TRBJ2-1; D unresolved. The CDR3 runs to 14 residues. V was clipped by 7 bases and J by 4 bases, with 17 bases between them. Germline CDR1 SQVTM, CDR2 ANQGSEA. The CDR3 bases are TGCAGCGCCCGCCCGGCTGGGTCTTACAATGAGCAGTTCTTC. Translating gives CSARPAGSYNEQFF.

This clonotype was found many times. V and J are TRBV5-1 and TRBJ2-7; D is perhaps TRBD1 (5 bases). The CDR3 has 14 amino acids. Germline-derived CDR1 and CDR2 are SGHRS and YFSETQ. V dropped 0 bases and J dropped 2 bases, with 9 bases sitting between them. Here the CDR3 reads CASSLEGMTYEQYF. CDR3 nucleotides: TGCGCCAGCAGCTTGGAGGGGATGACCTACGAGCAGTACTTC.

In this sample, this clonotype turned up many times. The rearrangement links TRBV29-1 to TRBJ2-1; D might be TRBD2 (6 bases). The CDR3 sequence is 15 residues long. Germline lookup yields CDR1 SQVTM and CDR2 ANQGSEA. The V end lost 0 bases, the J end lost 10 bases, and 19 bases lay between the germline ends. As DNA, the CDR3 is TGCAGCGTTGAAGATCCGGGCGTTCCCGGAGGGGAGCAGTTCTTC. Translated, it gives CSVEDPGVPGGEQFF.

This rearrangement joins TRBV2 to TRBJ2-7; D gene uncertain. There are 14 residues in the CDR3. The V end lost 8 bases, the J end lost 1 base, and 15 bases lay between the germline ends. Germline lookup yields CDR1 SNHLY and CDR2 FYNNEI. The CDR3 protein is CASQANLVSYEQYF. CDR3 DNA sequence: TGTGCCAGCCAAGCAAACCTGGTTTCCTACGAGCAGTACTTC.

This clonotype was counted at least ten times. The V call is TRBV12-3 or TRBV12-4, the J call TRBJ2-7; TRBD2 is a possible D gene (5 bases). V was cut by 6 bases and J by 5 bases, with 14 bases left in between. This CDR3 is 13 amino acids long. The CDR3 is CASSPVGSDEQYF. The CDR3, as DNA: TGTGCCAGCAGCCCCGTGGGTAGCGACGAGCAGTACTTC.

This clonotype was observed many times. The CDR3 sequence: CASSPGTPPNNEQFF. In nucleotides, the CDR3 is TGTGCCAGCAGCCCCGGGACTCCTCCGAACAATGAGCAGTTCTTC. The chain links TRBV9 to TRBJ2-1; TRBD2 might be the D (6 bases). Germline V gene sequence: CDR1 SGDLS, CDR2 YYNGEE. This CDR3 has 15 residues. Trimming cost V 4 bases and J 5 bases, with 16 bases left between them.

This clonotype came up a few times. The chain has TRBV28 and TRBJ2-3, with 7 bases matching TRBD2. The ends lost 7 bases at V and 2 bases at J; junction bases unmatched: 9. CDR1 and CDR2 (germline): MDHEN, SYDVKM. The CDR3 consists of 15 residues. CDR3 region: CASKEGGAFTDTQYF. The CDR3 region has the DNA TGTGCCAGCAAAGAGGGAGGGGCGTTCACAGATACGCAGTATTTT.

This clonotype has just one count. The genes are TRBV28 and TRBJ2-7; D ambiguous. The germline V gene encodes CDR1 MDHEN and CDR2 SYDVKM. Trimming stripped 5 bases from V and 3 bases from J, with 11 bases between. This CDR3 has 13 amino acids. The CDR3 nucleotides are TGTGCCAGCAGTCCCCGGGTCAACTACGAGCAGTACTTC. Translated: CASSPRVNYEQYF.

This clonotype was recorded at least ten times. The J gene is TRBJ2-7, the V gene TRBV12-3 or TRBV12-4, with D possibly being TRBD1 (5 bases). The CDR3 is 13 amino acids. Between the trimmed V and J ends, which lost 1 base and 3 bases, there was a span of 7 bases. The DNA for the CDR3 is TGTGCCAGCAGTTTAGTTCAGGGCTACGAGCAGTACTTC. Its protein is CASSLVQGYEQYF.

The table lists this clonotype with a few counts. The chain joins TRBV20-1 to TRBJ2-3; TRBD2 matches at 8 bases. This CDR3 contains 13 residues. Trimming took 3 bases from V and 6 from J; bases not matched to a gene: 5. Germline-derived CDR1 and CDR2 are DFQATT and SNEGSKA (reference sequence). The CDR3 protein is CSASGRAGDTQYF. The CDR3 DNA follows: TGCAGTGCTAGCGGGAGGGCCGGGGATACGCAGTATTTT.

The chain is built from TRBV12-3 or TRBV12-4 and TRBJ2-7, with 7 bases identical to TRBD1. The CDR3 consists of 15 residues. With 3 bases clipped from V and 5 bases from J, the junction kept 10 bases outside the gene matches. The CDR3 loop reads CASSLTRGRTDEQYF. In DNA form, the CDR3 reads TGTGCCAGCAGTTTGACGAGGGGGCGAACAGACGAGCAGTACTTC.

This clonotype has only a few counts. V and J are TRBV10-3 and TRBJ2-1; D is unresolved. Germline V gene sequence: CDR1 ENHRY, CDR2 SYGVKD. Trimming shortened V by 2 bases and J by 2 bases, and 16 bases separated the two germline ends. The CDR3 spans 17 residues. In DNA form, the CDR3 reads TGTGCCATCAGTGAGAGGACGGTACTACCCCCCTACAATGAGCAGTTCTTC. Its translation: CAISERTVLPPYNEQFF.

The gene calls are TRBV25-1 and TRBJ2-7; TRBD2 aligns across 7 bases. This CDR3 contains 14 residues. Trimming cost V 1 base and J 7 bases; bases outside gene matches: 7. Germline lookup yields CDR1 MGHDK and CDR2 SYGVNS. Written as DNA, the CDR3 is TGTGCCAGCAGTGAATCGGCGGGGGAGTGGGAGCAGTACTTC. This translates into CASSESAGEWEQYF.

This clonotype was counted between two and nine times. The rearrangement uses TRBV10-3 and TRBJ2-7, with D unresolved. Germline V gene data show CDR1 as ENHRY and CDR2 as SYGVKD. Trimming took 3 bases from V and 3 from J, leaving 12 bases between them. The CDR3 covers 14 residues. CDR3 amino acids: CAISDRTVLYEQYF. The CDR3, as DNA: TGTGCCATCAGTGACCGGACGGTCCTCTACGAGCAGTACTTC.

This clonotype occurred many times. The chain employs TRBV20-1 and TRBJ2-7; 8 positions agree with TRBD1. CDR1 DFQATT and CDR2 SNEGSKA come from the germline V gene (reference sequence). This CDR3 is built from 12 residues. J gave up 5 bases and V 3 bases, and 3 bases lay outside the gene matches. The CDR3 is CSARQGAHEQYF. CDR3 bases: TGCAGTGCTAGGCAGGGGGCCCACGAGCAGTACTTC.

This clonotype was observed at least ten times. The V and J genes are TRBV5-5 and TRBJ2-2, with D uncertain. The CDR3 runs to 14 residues. The germline V gene encodes CDR1 SGHKS and CDR2 YYEKEE (reference sequence). The V end lost 1 base, the J end lost 4 bases, and 8 bases lay between the germline ends. CDR3 amino acids: CASSLLTPTGELFF. In nucleotides, the CDR3 is TGTGCCAGCAGCTTGTTGACTCCCACCGGGGAGCTGTTTTTT.

This clonotype was seen ten or more times. This rearrangement joins TRBV28 to TRBJ2-3; 8 bases fit TRBD1. The CDR3 runs 16 residues. With V trimmed by 2 bases and J by 1 base, 5 bases remained unmatched. Germline CDR1 MDHEN, CDR2 SYDVKM. The CDR3 is CASSLDRGFRTDTQYF. The CDR3 DNA reads as TGTGCCAGCAGTTTAGACAGGGGATTTCGCACAGATACGCAGTATTTT.

This clonotype was seen at least ten times. The chain recombines TRBV6-2 or TRBV6-3 with TRBJ2-3, with 11 bases that match TRBD2. V trimming: 4 bases; J trimming: 4 bases; junction bases outside the gene matches: 4. Germline CDR1 and CDR2: MNHEY and SVGEGT. The CDR3 has 15 residues. In nucleotides, the CDR3 is TGTGCCAGCAGTTTAGCGGGAGGGCCCGCAGATACGCAGTATTTT. Translated, it gives CASSLAGGPADTQYF.

The chain recombines TRBV24-1 with TRBJ2-5, with a possible D match to TRBD2 (6 bases). V lost 9 bases, J lost 4 bases, and 26 bases lay in between. The CDR3 has 17 amino acids. The germline CDR1 and CDR2 sequences are KGHDR and SFDVKD. The CDR3: CATGSGSGPWRGETQYF. In DNA, the CDR3 is TGTGCCACCGGGAGTGGTAGCGGCCCCTGGCGAGGAGAGACCCAGTACTTC.

This clonotype has a handful of counts. This sequence joins TRBV18 and TRBJ1-1; D gene unclear. Trimming left V 3 bases short and J 1 base short, with 9 bases between. This CDR3 is built from 14 residues. Germline V gene sequence: CDR1 KGHSH, CDR2 LQKENI. The CDR3 DNA follows: TGTGCCAGCTCACCGCGGGCCACGAACACTGAAGCTTTCTTT. Its translation: CASSPRATNTEAFF.